This TCR beta chain was found in a study of shared clonotypes between healthy human individuals. Findings of the study overall: The small donor group covered limited genetic and exposure diversity.

Sequencing was performed with immunoSEQ multiplex PCR; in TCRdb, only in-frame clones are kept and a portion is missing. Here the sample spans some 2,000,000 clones, around 95% being singletons. As for this clone: The target antigen is unknown.

The germline V gene encodes CDR1 KGHSH and CDR2 LQKENI. Between the trimmed V and J ends, which lost 3 bases and 0 bases, there was a span of 3 bases. The CDR3 loop spans 12 amino acids. Source material: naive CD4+ T cells sorted from blood. As for subset: CD45RA+ positively selected. The J gene is TRBJ2-7, the V gene TRBV18; D ambiguous. This clonotype was obtained from a young man in good health. CDR3 DNA: TGTGCCAGCTCACCGGTCTCCTACGAGCAGTACTTC. The encoded protein is CASSPVSYEQYF.